Shown below are 14 T cell receptor beta chains from a single sample sequenced in a study of blood T cell repertoires in COVID-19. Only in-frame clones appear in the TCRdb table, and some are missing; sequencing was by immunoSEQ multiplex PCR. The sample yields around 390,000 clones, around 87% seen once. Sequencing used PBMCs or T cells enriched from blood (not recorded which). The origin of the receptors is a woman in her 50s who had recovered from COVID-19.

The V gene is TRBV27, the J gene TRBJ2-5; D gene ambiguous. Per the germline V gene, CDR1 is MNHEY and CDR2 is SMNVEV (reference sequence). Trimming pared 2 bases from V and 1 base from J, leaving 14 bases between. The CDR3 covers 16 residues. The CDR3 spells CASSLSPRGAQETQYF. The CDR3 DNA sequence: TGTGCCAGCAGTTTAAGCCCCCGAGGAGCCCAAGAGACCCAGTACTTC.

The chain has TRBV19 and TRBJ2-2, with a tentative D call TRBD1 (5 bases). V was clipped by 10 bases and J by 2 bases, with 11 bases between them. Germline CDR1 LNHDA, CDR2 SQIVND (reference sequence). The CDR3 has 13 residues. The CDR3 region has the DNA TGTGCCACACCGGACACCAACACCGGGGAGCTGTTTTTT. Amino acids: CATPDTNTGELFF.

J is TRBJ1-4 and V is TRBV9; the match to TRBD1 covers 11 bases. The CDR3 consists of 16 residues. Trimming cost V 2 bases and J 7 bases; bases outside gene matches: 7. Germline loops: CDR1 SGDLS, CDR2 YYNGEE. Here the CDR3 reads CASSVSMGTGGEKLFF. DNA of the CDR3: TGTGCCAGCAGCGTTTCCATGGGGACAGGGGGTGAAAAACTGTTTTTT.

This chain uses TRBV6-5 with TRBJ1-2; 9 bases line up with TRBD1. J lost 6 bases, V lost 6 bases, and 11 bases had no gene match. CDR3 size: 15 residues. The germline V gene has CDR1 MNHEY and CDR2 SVGAGI. CDR3 residues: CASRATGTGTDGYTF. The DNA of the CDR3 is TGTGCCAGCAGGGCTACCGGGACAGGGACGGATGGCTACACCTTC.

This clone was seen a single time. This chain connects TRBV4-3 to TRBJ1-2; TRBD1 agrees at 7 bases. CDR3 length equals 13 residues. V lost 3 bases, J lost 6 bases, and 4 bases stayed unmatched. Germline CDR1 is LGHNA and CDR2 is YSLEER. The DNA for the CDR3 is TGCGCCAGCAGCCAGGAGACAGGGAATGGCTACACCTTC. Translation gives CASSQETGNGYTF.

This chain joins TRBV11-3 and TRBJ2-7, with 11 bases lining up with TRBD1. The CDR3 has 13 residues. CDR1 and CDR2 from the germline V gene are SGHNT and YENEEA. V trimming: 11 bases; J trimming: 6 bases; junction bases outside the gene matches: 9. The CDR3 loop is CASATGTGGEQYF. The CDR3 nucleotides read TGTGCCTCAGCTACGGGGACAGGGGGCGAGCAGTACTTC.

V and J are TRBV18 and TRBJ2-3; D remains ambiguous. Germline V gene lookup returns CDR1 KGHSH and CDR2 LQKENI. The CDR3 is 14 amino acids. The V and J ends lost 3 bases and 5 bases respectively, with 12 bases between them. CDR3 sequence (DNA): TGTGCCAGCTCACCCATTGACGGCGGAGATACGCAGTATTTT. Its translation: CASSPIDGGDTQYF.

The rearrangement uses TRBV4-1 and TRBJ1-1; the match to TRBD1 covers 10 bases. The V segment lost 2 bases and the J segment 0 bases; nucleotides outside the gene matches: 6. This CDR3 spans 17 amino acids. In germline, CDR1 is MGHRA, CDR2 YSYEKL. The CDR3 loop reads CASSQPGQGFMNTEAFF. The CDR3 DNA sequence: TGCGCCAGCAGCCAACCGGGACAGGGGTTTATGAACACTGAAGCTTTCTTT.

This clone was detected only a few times. The V and J genes are TRBV11-2 and TRBJ2-2; D not certain. Germline values: CDR1 SGHAT, CDR2 FQNNGV. This CDR3 region has 15 residues. V was shortened by 4 bases and J by 3 bases, with 12 bases between the two germline ends. The CDR3 spells CASSSYPDYTGELFF. Written as DNA, the CDR3 is TGTGCCAGCAGCTCATACCCAGATTACACCGGGGAGCTGTTTTTT.

This chain connects TRBV5-1 to TRBJ1-2; 7 bases are shared with TRBD1. Trimming took 4 bases from V and 5 from J; bases not matched to a gene: 11. The CDR3 length is 15 residues. Germline-derived CDR1 and CDR2 are SGHRS and YFSETQ. CDR3 amino acids: CASSLMPDRIYGYTF. The CDR3 nucleotides read TGCGCCAGCAGCCTAATGCCGGACAGGATATATGGCTACACCTTC.

The chain uses TRBV7-9 and TRBJ1-4, with D uncertain. V gave up 5 bases and J gave up 0 bases, with 10 bases separating them. Per the germline V gene, CDR1 is SEHNR and CDR2 is FQNEAQ (reference sequence). CDR3 length: 15 amino acids. CDR3 amino acids: CASSENSATNEKLFF. The DNA of the CDR3 is TGTGCCAGCAGCGAAAACTCTGCAACTAATGAAAAACTGTTTTTT.

This chain joins TRBV3-1 (or the pseudogene TRBV3-2) and TRBJ1-2, with D maybe TRBD1 (6 bases). The CDR3 runs to 16 residues. Per germline, CDR1 LGHDT and CDR2 YNNKEL (reference sequence). The ends were cut back, 4 bases at V and 4 bases at J, with 19 bases in the middle. The CDR3 coding sequence is TGTGCCAGCAGCCCCACCTTTGAGGGGGTCCGCTATGGCTACACCTTC. Protein: CASSPTFEGVRYGYTF.

This clone was picked up a small number of times. V usage is TRBV2 and J usage is TRBJ2-6; D remains unclear. The CDR3 extends over 17 amino acids. The V end lost 4 bases, the J end lost 1 base, and 14 bases lay between the germline ends. The germline V gene has CDR1 SNHLY and CDR2 FYNNEI. The CDR3 protein is CASSVETTTSGANVLTF. The CDR3 DNA reads as TGTGCCAGCAGTGTTGAGACAACCACATCTGGGGCCAACGTCCTGACTTTC.

The chain links TRBV20-1 to TRBJ2-7; D is uncertain. Trimming stripped 6 bases from V and 10 bases from J, with 10 bases between. The germline V gene has CDR1 DFQATT and CDR2 SNEGSKA (reference sequence). CDR3 length equals 9 residues. The CDR3 loop reads CSASDLQYF. CDR3 in DNA: TGCAGTGCCTCAGATCTTCAGTACTTC.